This T cell receptor (beta chain) was captured by sequencing in a study of blood T cell repertoires in COVID-19. The wider study: Sites across the United States, Italy and Spain contributed samples from acute and convalescent COVID-19. The analysed material was cDNA or gDNA that came from T cells, B-cell-depleted T cells, or PBMCs.

Original processing notes: For nucleated cells, counts were estimated from reference gene primer amplification. The protocol was immunoSEQ multiplex PCR, while the TCRdb copy is restricted to in-frame clones and leaves out a portion. V and J calls and clone size are those listed in that table; D and trimming were worked out from the DNA. The profile shows approximately 220,000 clones, roughly 88% of them singletons. The germline V gene encodes CDR1 KGHSH and CDR2 LQKENI. The CDR3 is 14 residues long. J was trimmed by 6 bases and V by 6 bases; bases with no gene match: 4. The V gene is TRBV18, the J gene TRBJ1-6, with TRBD1 matching 8 bases. This receptor was identified in a man between 35 and 55 years old with acute or convalescent COVID-19. Sequencing was carried out using peripheral blood. CDR3: CASSPGQANSPLHF. The CDR3 nucleotides read TGTGCCAGCTCCCCGGGACAGGCTAATTCACCCCTCCACTTT.